The following is a T cell receptor beta chain sequence with its context. This sample was included in a study of blood T cell repertoires in COVID-19. Unmatched junction bases numbered 3, after V lost 0 bases and J lost 2 bases. The CDR3 is 15 amino acids. Germline CDR1 and CDR2: SGDLS and YYNGEE. Data came from immunoSEQ multiplex PCR; TCRdb stores just in-frame clones and leaves some out. The sample yields 150,000 to 200,000 clones, approximately 87% seen once. The chain joins TRBV9 to TRBJ2-3; 7 bases are shared with TRBD1. Material: peripheral blood. The origin of this receptor is a man in his 70s with active or convalescent COVID-19. The CDR3 loop reads CASSVVDRVTDTQYF. The CDR3 DNA reads as TGTGCCAGCAGCGTAGTCGACAGGGTCACAGATACGCAGTATTTT. Full variable domain (remainder filled in from reference TRBV9 and TRBJ2-3): DSGVTQTPKHLITATGQRVTLRCSPRSGDLSVYWYQQSLDQGLQFLIQYYNGEERAKGNILERFSAQQFPDLHSELNLSSLELGDSALYFCASSVVDRVTDTQYFGPGTRLTVL.